One and the same sample provided the 9 T cell receptor beta chains below, sequenced in a study of blood T cell repertoires in COVID-19. Data came from immunoSEQ multiplex PCR; TCRdb stores just in-frame clones and leaves some out. The sample carries fewer than 250,000 clones, nearly 90% recorded once. Sequencing was performed on PBMCs or T cells enriched from blood (not recorded which). These receptors were collected from a man aged 25-40 years who had recovered from COVID-19.

The chain couples TRBV10-1 to TRBJ2-1; 15 nucleotides agree with TRBD2. The germline CDR1 and CDR2 sequences are WNHNN and SYGVQD (reference sequence). Unmatched junction bases numbered 3, after V lost 4 bases and J lost 8 bases. The CDR3 contains 15 residues. CDR3 residues: CASSGGLAGGHEQFF. The CDR3 nucleotides are TGCGCCAGCAGTGGAGGACTAGCGGGAGGGCATGAGCAGTTCTTC.

V gene TRBV28 combines with J gene TRBJ2-7; D might be TRBD1 (6 bases). The CDR3 totals 14 residues. Germline V CDR1 and CDR2: MDHEN, SYDVKM. V lost 2 bases and J 3 bases, leaving 11 bases between the germline ends. The CDR3 sequence is CASSLQGPYYEQYF. The CDR3 DNA is TGTGCCAGCAGTTTACAGGGGCCCTACTACGAGCAGTACTTC.

Comment on this clone: One junction end disagrees with the germline gene, perhaps due to a read error. The J gene is TRBJ2-5, the V gene TRBV7-7, with 8 bases fitting TRBD2. Germline CDR1 reads SSHAT; CDR2 reads FNYEAQ (reference sequence). The CDR3 runs to 15 residues. Here the CDR3 DNA reads TGTGCTAGCAGCTTGGGACTAGTTCGAGGGGAGACCCAGTACTTC. It is translated as CASSLGLVRGETQYF.

The J gene is TRBJ1-5, the V gene TRBV4-1, with D perhaps TRBD1 (5 bases). Germline V CDR1 and CDR2: MGHRA, YSYEKL. The CDR3 loop spans 16 amino acids. The ends were cut back, 0 bases at V and 5 bases at J, with 14 bases in the middle. CDR3: CASSQDLREGYQPQHF. The CDR3 nucleotides read TGCGCCAGCAGCCAAGATCTTCGGGAGGGGTATCAGCCCCAGCATTTT.

CDR3 in amino acids: CAWSLGHYNQPQHF. CDR3 DNA: TGTGCCTGGAGTCTCGGACATTACAATCAGCCCCAGCATTTT. This rearrangement joins TRBV30 to TRBJ1-5, with D maybe TRBD1 (5 bases). The CDR3 consists of 14 residues. Germline-derived CDR1 and CDR2 are GTSNPN and SVGIG (reference sequence). V lost 2 bases and J 3 bases, leaving 11 bases between the germline ends.

A word on this clone: This sample also contains other DNA sequences that code for the same CDR3. The chain combines TRBV3-1 (or the pseudogene TRBV3-2) with TRBJ1-3; D unclear. The CDR3 has 14 amino acids. The V and J ends lost 1 base and 1 base respectively, with 5 bases between them. From germline, CDR1 is LGHDT and CDR2 YNNKEL (reference sequence). CDR3 in amino acids: CASSQVSSGNTIYF. The CDR3 region has the DNA TGTGCCAGCAGCCAAGTGAGTTCTGGAAACACCATATATTTT.

The chain carries TRBV7-3 and TRBJ1-2; 7 positions agree with TRBD1. The J segment lost 5 bases and the V segment lost 0 bases, leaving 3 bases of the junction unmatched. Germline loops: CDR1 SGHTA, CDR2 FQGTGA. The CDR3 spans 14 residues. The CDR3: CASSLTGGGYGYTF. In DNA form, the CDR3 reads TGTGCCAGCAGCTTAACAGGGGGCGGTTATGGCTACACCTTC.

This clone was detected only a few times. This sequence joins TRBV6-2 or TRBV6-3 and TRBJ1-5; 10 bases fit TRBD1. Germline trimming cut 2 bases from V and 7 bases from J; bases unmatched to any gene: 11. The CDR3 runs 17 residues. Germline V gives CDR1 MNHEY, CDR2 SVGEGT. CDR3 loop: CASSYVRQGAMGQPQHF. CDR3 in DNA: TGTGCCAGCAGTTACGTCCGACAGGGGGCTATGGGGCAGCCCCAGCATTTT.

For this clone: Other DNA sequences in this sample translate to the same CDR3. The gene calls are TRBV7-2 and TRBJ2-3; the match to TRBD2 covers 7 bases. Germline CDR1 is SGHTA and CDR2 is FQGNSA. This CDR3 has 16 residues. V gave up 2 bases and J gave up 0 bases; unmatched junction bases: 5. This CDR3 reads CASSLLGGPSTDTQYF. The CDR3 nucleotides read TGTGCCAGCAGCTTATTGGGAGGGCCTAGCACAGATACGCAGTATTTT.